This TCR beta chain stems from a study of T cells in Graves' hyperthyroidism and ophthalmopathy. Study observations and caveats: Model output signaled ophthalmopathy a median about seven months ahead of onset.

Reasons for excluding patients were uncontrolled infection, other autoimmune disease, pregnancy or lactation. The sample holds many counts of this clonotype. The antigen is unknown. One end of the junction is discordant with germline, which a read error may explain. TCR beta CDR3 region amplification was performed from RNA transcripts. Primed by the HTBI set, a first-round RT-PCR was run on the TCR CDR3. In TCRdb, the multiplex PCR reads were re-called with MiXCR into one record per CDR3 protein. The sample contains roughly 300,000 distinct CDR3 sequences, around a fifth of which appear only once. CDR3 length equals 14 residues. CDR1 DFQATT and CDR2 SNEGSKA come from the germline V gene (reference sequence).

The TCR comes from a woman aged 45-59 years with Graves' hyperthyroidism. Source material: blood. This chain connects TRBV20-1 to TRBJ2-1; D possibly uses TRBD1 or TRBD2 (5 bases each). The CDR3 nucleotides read TGCAGTGCTAGGGGGGACCAACCCTACAACGAGCAGTTCTTC. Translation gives CSARGDQPYNEQFF.